These 13 T cell receptor beta chains originate from one sample sequenced in a study of PD-1 blockade in classical Hodgkin lymphoma. Noted time point: newly diagnosed, previously untreated cHL patient sample. Isolation of CD8+ T cells from thawed PBMCs used magnetic negative selection. The protocol was immunoSEQ multiplex PCR, while the TCRdb copy is restricted to in-frame clones and leaves out a portion. The sample records about 3,400 clones, nearly 80% being singletons. Material for sequencing was CD8+ T cells from blood. Receptors were obtained from a human donor with classical Hodgkin lymphoma.

The CDR3 DNA sequence: TGTGCCAGTAGTATAGGGGCGCCAGCGGGGCGCTACGAGCAGTACTTC. Its translation is CASSIGAPAGRYEQYF. The J gene is TRBJ2-7, the V gene TRBV19; 7 bases align to TRBD2. V shed 1 base, J shed 3 bases, and the junction held 9 bases outside the gene matches. CDR1 and CDR2 from the germline V gene are LNHDA and SQIVND (reference sequence). The length of the CDR3 is 16 residues.

DNA for the CDR3: TGCGCCAGCAGCTTGGTAGGTGAGGAAAACTATGGCTACACCTTC. Its translation is CASSLVGEENYGYTF. The chain recombines TRBV5-1 with TRBJ1-2; no clear D gene. Germline V CDR1 and CDR2: SGHRS, YFSETQ. This CDR3 is 15 amino acids long. The V and J ends lost 0 bases and 2 bases respectively, with 11 bases between them.

V is TRBV27 and J is TRBJ2-5, with unresolved D. The DNA end favors TRBJ2-7, so the J call may be wrong. CDR3 size: 12 residues. Per germline, CDR1 MNHEY and CDR2 SMNVEV (reference sequence). As DNA, the CDR3 is TGTGCCAGCAGTCCTAGCTCCTACGAGCAGTACTTC. Its protein product is CASSPSSYEQYF.

J is TRBJ2-5 and V is TRBV28, with 9 bases that match TRBD1. CDR1 is MDHEN, CDR2 SYDVKM, per germline. The CDR3 spans 14 residues. V lost 10 bases to trimming and J lost 5 bases; unmatched junction nucleotides: 11. In nucleotides, the CDR3 is TGTGCCACCCATGTAGTGACAGGGGGTGAGACCCAGTACTTC. Protein product: CATHVVTGGETQYF.

This chain joins TRBV5-6 and TRBJ2-7; D is unclear. The CDR3 runs to 14 residues. The germline V and J ends were trimmed by 0 bases and 0 bases, with 7 bases remaining between them. In germline, CDR1 is SGHDT, CDR2 YYEEEE. Here the CDR3 DNA reads TGTGCCAGCAGCTTGGGGACGGTCTCCTACGAGCAGTACTTC. It specifies CASSLGTVSYEQYF.

The V and J genes are TRBV6-1 and TRBJ2-7; D not certain. CDR1 and CDR2 from the germline V gene are MNHNS and SASEGT. Between the trimmed V and J ends, which lost 1 base and 2 bases, there was a span of 12 bases. CDR3 length: 15 amino acids. The chain's CDR3 is CASSEVGDSPYEQYF. CDR3 nucleotides: TGTGCCAGCAGTGAAGTGGGCGACTCCCCCTACGAGCAGTACTTC.

V gene TRBV7-2 combines with J gene TRBJ2-7, with D possibly being TRBD1 (6 bases). The CDR3 covers 15 residues. Trimming cost V 1 base and J 2 bases, with 12 bases left between them. CDR1 and CDR2 from the germline V gene are SGHTA and FQGNSA. CDR3 in amino acids: CASSLGAGAPYEQYF. CDR3 nucleotide sequence: TGTGCCAGCAGCTTAGGGGCAGGGGCCCCCTACGAGCAGTACTTC.

The chain couples TRBV4-1 to TRBJ2-1; D is uncertain. The V end was cut by 4 bases, the J end by 2 bases, with 6 bases between. The germline V gene has CDR1 MGHRA and CDR2 YSYEKL. The length of the CDR3 is 13 residues. The CDR3 DNA reads TGCGCCAGCAGCCCTTATCCCTACAATGAGCAGTTCTTC. Its protein is CASSPYPYNEQFF.

V usage is TRBV19 and J usage is TRBJ1-1; possible D gene TRBD1, 5 bases. CDR1 is LNHDA and CDR2 is SQIVND in the germline V gene (reference sequence). The CDR3 spans 16 residues. The V end lost 9 bases, the J end lost 0 bases, and 20 bases lay between the germline ends. CDR3 DNA: TGTGCCAGCCGCGGGACTATAGGTGTGCTGAACACTGAAGCTTTCTTT. It codes for CASRGTIGVLNTEAFF.

The J gene is TRBJ2-1, the V gene TRBV28; TRBD2 aligns across 12 bases. The CDR3 spans 16 residues. Germline-derived CDR1 and CDR2 are MDHEN and SYDVKM. V lost 6 bases, J lost 5 bases, and 8 bases stayed unmatched. The CDR3 region is CASSLPRTSGDNEQFF. In DNA form, the CDR3 reads TGTGCCAGCAGCCTACCCCGGACTAGCGGGGACAATGAGCAGTTCTTC.

The V call is TRBV2, the J call TRBJ2-7; D unclear. V was shortened by 10 bases and J by 3 bases, with 19 bases between the two germline ends. The CDR3 is made up of 14 amino acids. Germline V CDR1 and CDR2: SNHLY, FYNNEI. The CDR3 loop is CATPPVELGYEQYF. In nucleotides, the CDR3 is TGTGCCACCCCCCCCGTGGAACTCGGCTACGAGCAGTACTTC. Together with reference TRBV2 and TRBJ2-7, the CDR3 gives the full variable domain: EPEVTQTPSHQVTQMGQEVILRCVPISNHLYFYWYRQILGQKVEFLVSFYNNEISEKSEIFDDQFSVERPDGSNFTLKIRSTKLEDSAMYFCATPPVELGYEQYFGPGTRLTVT.

This rearrangement joins TRBV7-9 to TRBJ2-7; 11 bases are a match to TRBD1. The CDR3 has 14 amino acids. Germline V gene lookup returns CDR1 SEHNR and CDR2 FQNEAQ (reference sequence). With V trimmed by 5 bases and J by 3 bases, 3 bases remained unmatched. This chain's CDR3 is CASSPGQGVYEQYF. CDR3 in DNA: TGTGCCAGCAGCCCGGGACAGGGGGTCTACGAGCAGTACTTC.

This clone was detected a few times. The chain joins TRBV7-9 to TRBJ1-2; no clear D gene. The germline V and J ends were trimmed by 1 base and 5 bases, with 5 bases remaining between them. Germline V gene data show CDR1 as SEHNR and CDR2 as FQNEAQ (reference sequence). The CDR3 extends over 12 amino acids. CDR3 protein: CASSLGWYGYTF. Here the CDR3 DNA reads TGTGCCAGCAGCTTAGGGTGGTATGGCTACACCTTC.